The entry below gives a single T cell receptor beta chain sequence along with its context. Its antigen is unidentified. These data belong to a study of T cells in localized non-small cell lung cancer. Study conclusions and caveats: Heterogeneity is still possible, as just one tumor region was sequenced. Adjacent lung tissue had a median around 50 of the top 100 clones found in the tumor. Density of T cells in blood, when higher, went with longer overall survival.

The assay was immunoSEQ multiplex PCR, and TCRdb's table has in-frame clones only and misses some. The sample lists approximately 4,200 clones, around 92% seen once, with under 3.5% in the top ten. Looked up from germline, CDR1 is MDHEN and CDR2 is SYDVKM. Trimming shortened V by 6 bases and J by 7 bases, and 15 bases separated the two germline ends. CDR3 length: 13 amino acids. The J gene is TRBJ1-1, the V gene TRBV28, with D perhaps TRBD1 (5 bases). The sequencing used peripheral blood, collected before any cancer treatment. The clonotype comes from a woman aged 35 to 70 with stage I lung adenocarcinoma. In DNA form, the CDR3 reads TGTGCCAGCAGCTACGGGGGGAGGGGTGAAGCTTTCTTT. This gives the protein CASSYGGRGEAFF.